Below are 5 T cell receptor beta chains sequenced from a single sample in a study of cytomegalovirus exposure and HLA in healthy donors. It was with 60 Vbeta and 13 Jbeta primers that the PCR ran. Generated by immunoSEQ multiplex PCR, the TCRdb table keeps only in-frame clones and is missing some. This table holds about 190,000 clones, about 81% found once. What was sequenced was PBMCs. These receptors were taken from a young man in good health and CMV-seronegative.

The chain links TRBV9 to TRBJ2-5; 7 bases are a match to TRBD1. Per the germline V gene, CDR1 is SGDLS and CDR2 is YYNGEE. The ends lost 2 bases at V and 2 bases at J; junction bases unmatched: 6. The CDR3 contains 15 residues. The CDR3 loop is CASSVDPGQQETQYF. The CDR3 DNA sequence: TGTGCCAGCAGCGTTGACCCGGGACAGCAAGAGACCCAGTACTTC.

The chain employs TRBV28 and TRBJ1-3; D perhaps matches TRBD1 (6 bases). V was clipped by 6 bases and J by 3 bases, with 15 bases between them. The germline gives CDR1 MDHEN, CDR2 SYDVKM. CDR3 length equals 15 residues. The CDR3 nucleotides read TGTGCCAGCAGGACAGGACAGTTTTTTGGAAACACCATATATTTT. Protein: CASRTGQFFGNTIYF.

CDR3 residues: CASSDLFFVQGRRPYGYTF. The DNA of the CDR3 is TGTGCCAGCAGTGACTTATTTTTCGTACAGGGAAGGCGGCCCTATGGCTACACCTTC. This chain connects TRBV6-1 to TRBJ1-2; D may be TRBD1 (6 bases). Germline V gives CDR1 MNHNS, CDR2 SASEGT. V lost 3 bases and J 4 bases, leaving 27 bases between the germline ends. The CDR3 covers 19 residues.

V gene TRBV28 combines with J gene TRBJ1-1, with D tentatively TRBD1 (6 bases). The germline V gene has CDR1 MDHEN and CDR2 SYDVKM. The CDR3 is made up of 13 amino acids. The V end was cut by 4 bases, the J end by 4 bases, with 10 bases between. The CDR3 nucleotides read TGTGCCAGCAGTTACCAGGGGATCACTGAAGCTTTCTTT. Translated: CASSYQGITEAFF.

The chain combines TRBV7-6 with TRBJ1-2; D remains unclear. The length of the CDR3 is 15 residues. V dropped 4 bases and J dropped 2 bases, with 14 bases sitting between them. Germline lookup yields CDR1 SGHVS and CDR2 FNYEAQ. The CDR3 coding sequence is TGTGCCAGCAGCTCTAAGCCGTTCCAAAACTATGGCTACACCTTC. It codes for CASSSKPFQNYGYTF. The complete variable domain, with remaining parts taken from reference TRBV7-6 and TRBJ1-2, reads GAGVSQSPRYKVTKRGQDVALRCDPISGHVSLYWYRQALGQGPEFLTYFNYEAQQDKSGLPNDRFSAERPEGSISTLTIQRTEQRDSAMYRCASSSKPFQNYGYTFGSGTRLTVV.